The T cell receptor (beta chain) under discussion was sequenced for a study of CD8 T cells in Susac syndrome. With random hexamers, reverse transcription was performed on about 0.45 to 1 ug of RNA. One entry per CDR3 protein results from TCRdb running MiXCR on the immunoSEQ multiplex PCR reads. The sample records about 140,000 distinct CDR3 sequences, about 95% being singletons. V was clipped by 0 bases and J by 3 bases, with 10 bases between them. The length of the CDR3 is 14 residues. CDR1 and CDR2 from the germline V gene are SGHRS and YFSETQ. This rearrangement joins TRBV5-1 to TRBJ2-7; tentatively, D is TRBD1 (5 bases). Material: CD4+ T cells from PBMCs. This clonotype was obtained from a human donor with multiple sclerosis. The DNA for the CDR3 is TGCGCCAGCAGCTTGGATGGGGCCTTCTACGAGCAGTACTTC. This encodes CASSLDGAFYEQYF. The complete variable domain, with remaining parts taken from reference TRBV5-1 and TRBJ2-7, reads KAGVTQTPRYLIKTRGQQVTLSCSPISGHRSVSWYQQTPGQGLQFLFEYFSETQRNKGNFPGRFSGRQFSNSRSEMNVSTLELGDSALYLCASSLDGAFYEQYFGPGTRLTVT.